The next 19 T cell receptor beta chains were all read from a single sample in a study of siplizumab effects on memory and regulatory T cells. Measured with immunoSEQ multiplex PCR; TCRdb has only the in-frame clones, and not every one. The repertoire holds 80,000 to 130,000 clones, with approximately 92% as singletons. The material sequenced was CD4+ T cells sorted from blood. All receptors come from a human donor in good health. Some clones in this sample may be carry-over from other donors' samples.

This sequence joins TRBV7-9 and TRBJ1-1; tentative D call: TRBD1 (6 bases). Germline V gives CDR1 SEHNR, CDR2 FQNEAQ (reference sequence). V was pared by 3 bases and J by 1 base, with 9 bases between. This CDR3 is 14 amino acids long. In DNA form, the CDR3 reads TGTGCCAGCAGCTTCGGGACAACGAACACTGAAGCTTTCTTT. Amino acids: CASSFGTTNTEAFF. Variable domain in full (rest from reference TRBV7-9 and TRBJ1-1): DTGVSQNPRHKITKRGQNVTFRCDPISEHNRLYWYRQTLGQGPEFLTYFQNEAQLEKSRLLSDRFSAERPKGSFSTLEIQRTEQGDSAMYLCASSFGTTNTEAFFGQGTRLTVV.

This clone was observed a single time. The rearrangement links TRBV6-6 to TRBJ2-5, with TRBD1 matching over 7 bases. The V segment lost 4 bases and the J segment 1 base; nucleotides outside the gene matches: 6. The CDR3 is 15 residues long. Germline loops: CDR1 MNHNY, CDR2 SVGAGI (reference sequence). The DNA of the CDR3 is TGTGCCAGCAGTTCGGTGACAGGGATCCAAGAGACCCAGTACTTC. Translating it yields CASSSVTGIQETQYF.

The rearrangement joins TRBV7-9 to TRBJ1-2; D call uncertain. The CDR3 spans 14 residues. Germline V gene lookup returns CDR1 SEHNR and CDR2 FQNEAQ (reference sequence). Trimming cost V 5 bases and J 3 bases, with 13 bases left between them. This CDR3 is CASSSSVADYGYTF. Written as DNA, the CDR3 is TGTGCCAGCAGCAGCTCGGTGGCAGACTATGGCTACACCTTC.

The chain has TRBV5-4 and TRBJ1-2, with D unclear. The V and J ends lost 1 base and 2 bases respectively, with 15 bases between them. This CDR3 is built from 16 residues. Germline loops: CDR1 SGHNT, CDR2 YYREEE (reference sequence). CDR3 region: CASSLSASGLNYGYTF. CDR3 in DNA: TGTGCCAGCAGCTTGAGTGCCTCGGGGTTAAACTATGGCTACACCTTC. Full variable domain (outside the CDR3, taken from reference TRBV5-4 and TRBJ1-2): ETGVTQSPTHLIKTRGQQVTLRCSSQSGHNTVSWYQQALGQGPQFIFQYYREEENGRGNFPPRFSGLQFPNYSSELNVNALELDDSALYLCASSLSASGLNYGYTFGSGTRLTVV.

The rearrangement joins TRBV19 to TRBJ1-5; tentative D call: TRBD1 (6 bases). The CDR3 sequence is 14 residues long. Germline loops: CDR1 LNHDA, CDR2 SQIVND (reference sequence). The ends were cut back, 5 bases at V and 3 bases at J, with 11 bases in the middle. DNA of the CDR3: TGTGCCAGTAGTGGCGGACAGCTCAATCAGCCCCAGCATTTT. Protein product: CASSGGQLNQPQHF.

J is TRBJ2-3 and V is TRBV28, with 7 bases lining up with TRBD2. J lost 4 bases, V lost 2 bases, and 3 bases had no gene match. There are 14 residues in the CDR3. CDR1 and CDR2 (germline): MDHEN, SYDVKM. DNA for the CDR3: TGTGCCAGCAGTTTAGCGGGAGTGGCAGATACGCAGTATTTT. Amino acids: CASSLAGVADTQYF.

The V call is TRBV5-1, the J call TRBJ2-1, with a tentative D call TRBD2 (5 bases). The V and J ends lost 1 base and 0 bases respectively, with 8 bases between them. The CDR3 has 15 amino acids. The V gene's germline CDR1 is SGHRS and CDR2 YFSETQ. The CDR3, as DNA: TGCGCCAGCAGCTTGCCTGGGAGCTCCTACAATGAGCAGTTCTTC. This codes for CASSLPGSSYNEQFF.

As to this clone: Mismatch with germline at one junction end may stem from a read error. This sample includes further DNA sequences coding for the same CDR3. The V and J genes are TRBV19 and TRBJ1-2; no definite D call. This CDR3 contains 14 residues. Germline CDR1 is LNHDA and CDR2 is SQIVND (reference sequence). The CDR3 sequence: CASSIQSANYGYTF. In nucleotides, the CDR3 is TGTGCCAGCAGTATTCAATCCGCTAACTATGGCTACACCTTC.

The chain uses TRBV7-3 and TRBJ2-5; 10 bases fit TRBD2. The CDR3 runs to 15 residues. Trimming removed 4 bases from V and 5 bases from J; junction bases left unmatched: 7. Germline assignment: CDR1 SGHTA and CDR2 FQGTGA. The CDR3 DNA follows: TGTGCCAGCAGCTCCCAAGCGGGAGGGCTGGAGACCCAGTACTTC. Translating gives CASSSQAGGLETQYF. Combining the CDR3 with reference TRBV7-3 and TRBJ2-5 gives the whole variable domain GAGVSQTPSNKVTEKGKYVELRCDPISGHTALYWYRQSLGQGPEFLIYFQGTGAADDSGLPNDRFFAVRPEGSVSTLKIQRTERGDSAVYLCASSSQAGGLETQYFGPGTRLLVL.

The chain combines TRBV28 with TRBJ1-4, with 7 bases fitting TRBD1. The CDR3 is 17 amino acids. Germline loops: CDR1 MDHEN, CDR2 SYDVKM. Unmatched junction bases numbered 12, after V lost 4 bases and J lost 4 bases. CDR3 sequence: CASSSRRTGVVNEKLFF. CDR3 DNA: TGTGCCAGCAGTTCCCGCAGGACAGGCGTGGTTAATGAAAAACTGTTTTTT.

This clone was observed once. The CDR3 DNA follows: TGTGCCAGCAGCGCGGGACTAGCGGGAGGTAAAGGACGCGAGCAGTACTTC. Residues: CASSAGLAGGKGREQYF. The chain has TRBV5-4 and TRBJ2-7, with TRBD2 matching 15 bases. J was trimmed by 6 bases and V by 4 bases; bases with no gene match: 11. Germline assignment: CDR1 SGHNT and CDR2 YYREEE (reference sequence). The CDR3 sequence is 17 residues long.

The chain uses TRBV27 and TRBJ1-6; the match to TRBD1 covers 10 bases. This CDR3 spans 16 amino acids. V lost 2 bases to trimming and J lost 8 bases; unmatched junction nucleotides: 6. In germline, CDR1 is MNHEY, CDR2 SMNVEV (reference sequence). CDR3 amino acids: CASSLAGTGAYSPLHF. Here the CDR3 DNA reads TGTGCCAGCAGTTTAGCCGGGACAGGGGCATATTCACCCCTCCACTTT.

The chain employs TRBV5-1 and TRBJ2-1; 14 bases fit TRBD2. The V segment lost 3 bases and the J segment 4 bases; nucleotides outside the gene matches: 6. CDR3 size: 17 residues. Per germline, CDR1 SGHRS and CDR2 YFSETQ. The CDR3 DNA reads as TGCGCCAGCAGCTCCGGGACTAGCGGGAGTGTGTACAATGAGCAGTTCTTC. Translating it yields CASSSGTSGSVYNEQFF.

The chain joins TRBV6-5 to TRBJ1-5; D gene unclear. V shed 0 bases and J shed 7 bases, with 13 bases lying between them. This CDR3 region has 15 residues. CDR1 MNHEY and CDR2 SVGAGI come from the germline V gene. This CDR3 is CASSYSISANQPQHF. The CDR3 region has the DNA TGTGCCAGCAGTTACTCGATATCAGCTAACCAGCCCCAGCATTTT.

The V call is TRBV28, the J call TRBJ1-2; no clear D. From germline, CDR1 is MDHEN and CDR2 SYDVKM. The CDR3 consists of 11 residues. V lost 7 bases and J lost 3, with 6 bases in between. The DNA of the CDR3 is TGTGCCAGCACGGGAGACTATGGCTACACCTTC. Translated: CASTGDYGYTF.

This clone was seen a handful of times. The rearrangement links TRBV18 to TRBJ2-3; 9 bases map to TRBD2. CDR1 is KGHSH, CDR2 LQKENI, per germline. J was trimmed by 5 bases and V by 2 bases; bases with no gene match: 14. This CDR3 has 18 residues. The CDR3 here is CASSPLALREGQVDTQYF. The CDR3 DNA reads TGTGCCAGCTCACCATTGGCTTTGCGGGAGGGCCAGGTAGATACGCAGTATTTT. Combining the CDR3 with reference TRBV18 and TRBJ2-3 gives the whole variable domain NAGVMQNPRHLVRRRGQEARLRCSPMKGHSHVYWYRQLPEEGLKFMVYLQKENIIDESGMPKERFSAEFPKEGPSILRIQQVVRGDSAAYFCASSPLALREGQVDTQYFGPGTRLTVL.

The chain uses TRBV6-5 and TRBJ2-7, with TRBD2 matching 7 bases. Trimming took 3 bases from V and 3 from J; bases not matched to a gene: 8. The germline V gene encodes CDR1 MNHEY and CDR2 SVGAGI. CDR3 size: 15 residues. CDR3 sequence reads: CASSYFTGGDYEQYF. The CDR3 coding sequence is TGTGCCAGCAGTTATTTCACGGGAGGCGACTACGAGCAGTACTTC.

The chain is built from TRBV5-1 and TRBJ2-1, with D possibly called TRBD1 or TRBD2 (5 bases each). Germline V gene lookup returns CDR1 SGHRS and CDR2 YFSETQ. This CDR3 is 17 amino acids long. V was cut by 1 base and J by 6 bases, with 20 bases left in between. The CDR3 spells CASSLLSGTSAVNEQFF. The CDR3 bases are TGCGCCAGCAGCTTGCTGTCCGGGACCAGCGCCGTCAATGAGCAGTTCTTC.

CDR3 nucleotides: TGTGCCAGCAGTTACTCGAGTCTAGCGGGAGTCGAGCAGTACTTC. Residues: CASSYSSLAGVEQYF. The chain couples TRBV6-5 to TRBJ2-7; 10 nucleotides align to TRBD2. Looked up from germline, CDR1 is MNHEY and CDR2 is SVGAGI. V was clipped by 0 bases and J by 6 bases; unmatched bases: 5. CDR3 size: 15 residues.